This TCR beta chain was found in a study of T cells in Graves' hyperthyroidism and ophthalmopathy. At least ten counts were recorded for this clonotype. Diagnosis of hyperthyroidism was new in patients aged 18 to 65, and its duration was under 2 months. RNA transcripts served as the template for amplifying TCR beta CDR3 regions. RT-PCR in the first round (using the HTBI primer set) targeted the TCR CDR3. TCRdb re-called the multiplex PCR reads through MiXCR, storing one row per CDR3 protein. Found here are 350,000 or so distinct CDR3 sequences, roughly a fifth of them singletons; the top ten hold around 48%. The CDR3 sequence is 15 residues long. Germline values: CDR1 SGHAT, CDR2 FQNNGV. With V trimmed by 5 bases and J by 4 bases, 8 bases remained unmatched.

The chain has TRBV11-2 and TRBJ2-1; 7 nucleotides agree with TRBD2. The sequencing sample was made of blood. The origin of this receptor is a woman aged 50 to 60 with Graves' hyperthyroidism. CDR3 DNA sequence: TGTGCCAGCAGCAGGGGACTAACTAAATACAATGAGCAGTTCTTC. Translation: CASSRGLTKYNEQFF.